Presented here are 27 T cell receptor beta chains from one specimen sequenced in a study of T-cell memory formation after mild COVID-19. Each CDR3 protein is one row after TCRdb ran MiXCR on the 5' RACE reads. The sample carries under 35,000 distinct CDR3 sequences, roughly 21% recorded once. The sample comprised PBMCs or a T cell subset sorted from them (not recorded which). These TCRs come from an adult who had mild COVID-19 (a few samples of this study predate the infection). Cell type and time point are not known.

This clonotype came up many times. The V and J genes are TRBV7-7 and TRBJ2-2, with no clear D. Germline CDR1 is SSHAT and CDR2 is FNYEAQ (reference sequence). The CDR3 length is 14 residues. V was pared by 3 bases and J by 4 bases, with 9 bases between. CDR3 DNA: TGTGCCAGCAGCTTTGACCGAACCACCGGGGAGCTGTTTTTT. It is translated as CASSFDRTTGELFF.

Written as DNA, the CDR3 is TGTGCCAGCAGCCCTGGGACAGATAGCTCCTACAATGAGCAGTTCTTC. Its translation is CASSPGTDSSYNEQFF. This chain uses TRBV7-6 with TRBJ2-1, with 7 bases identical to TRBD1. In germline, CDR1 is SGHVS, CDR2 FNYEAQ. The CDR3 consists of 16 residues. Trimming at V came to 5 bases and at J to 0 bases, leaving 7 bases not matched to a gene.

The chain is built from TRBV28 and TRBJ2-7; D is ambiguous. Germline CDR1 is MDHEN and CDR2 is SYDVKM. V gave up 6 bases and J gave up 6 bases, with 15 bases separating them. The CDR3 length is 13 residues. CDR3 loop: CASRDSLLAEQYF. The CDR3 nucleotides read TGTGCCAGCAGAGACTCGTTACTGGCCGAGCAGTACTTC.

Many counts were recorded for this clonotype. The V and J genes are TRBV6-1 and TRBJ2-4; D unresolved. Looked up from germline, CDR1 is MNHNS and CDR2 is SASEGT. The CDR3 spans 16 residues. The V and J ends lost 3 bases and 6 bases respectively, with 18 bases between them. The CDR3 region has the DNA TGTGCCAGCAGTGACCCAAACCTCCCCGTCGGAAACATTCAGTACTTC. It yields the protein CASSDPNLPVGNIQYF.

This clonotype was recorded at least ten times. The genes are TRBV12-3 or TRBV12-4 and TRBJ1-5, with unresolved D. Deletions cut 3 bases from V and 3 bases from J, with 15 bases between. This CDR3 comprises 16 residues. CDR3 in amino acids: CASSFNVPRANQPQHF. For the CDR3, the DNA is TGTGCCAGCAGTTTTAACGTCCCGAGGGCCAATCAGCCCCAGCATTTT.

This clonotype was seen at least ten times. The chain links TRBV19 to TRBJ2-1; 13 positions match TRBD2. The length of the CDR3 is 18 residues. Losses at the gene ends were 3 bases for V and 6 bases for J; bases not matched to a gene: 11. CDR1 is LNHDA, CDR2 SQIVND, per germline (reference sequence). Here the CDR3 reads CASSMYNPGLAGPNEQFF. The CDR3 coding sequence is TGTGCCAGTAGTATGTACAATCCGGGACTAGCGGGGCCCAATGAGCAGTTCTTC.

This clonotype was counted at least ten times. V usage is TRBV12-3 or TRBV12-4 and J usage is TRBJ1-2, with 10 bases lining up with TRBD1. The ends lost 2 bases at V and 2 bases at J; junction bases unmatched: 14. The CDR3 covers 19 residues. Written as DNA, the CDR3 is TGTGCCAGCAGTTTAAGCCCATCGGGACAGGGGCGAACGAACTATGGCTACACCTTC. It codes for CASSLSPSGQGRTNYGYTF.

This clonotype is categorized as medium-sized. The CDR3 DNA reads as TGTGCCAGCAGTTACAGGGGAAGTGAAAAACTGTTTTTT. Amino acids: CASSYRGSEKLFF. The chain joins TRBV12-3 or TRBV12-4 to TRBJ1-4, with 7 positions matching TRBD1. V was pared by 4 bases and J by 7 bases, with 3 bases of the junction left unmatched. The CDR3 is made up of 13 amino acids.

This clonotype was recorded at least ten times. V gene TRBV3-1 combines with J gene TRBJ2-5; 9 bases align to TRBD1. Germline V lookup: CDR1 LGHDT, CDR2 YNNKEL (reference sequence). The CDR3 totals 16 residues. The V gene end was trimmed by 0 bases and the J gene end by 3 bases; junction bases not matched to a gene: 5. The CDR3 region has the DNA TGTGCCAGCAGCCAAGACTTGGACAGGGGAAAAGAGACCCAGTACTTC. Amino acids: CASSQDLDRGKETQYF.

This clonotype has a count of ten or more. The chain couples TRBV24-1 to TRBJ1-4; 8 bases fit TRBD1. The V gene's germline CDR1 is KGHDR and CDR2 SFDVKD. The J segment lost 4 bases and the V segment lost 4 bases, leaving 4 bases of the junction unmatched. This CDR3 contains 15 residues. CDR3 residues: CATSDPTGDNEKLFF. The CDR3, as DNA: TGTGCCACCAGTGACCCGACAGGGGATAATGAAAAACTGTTTTTT.

CDR3 in amino acids: CASSFEATGINQETQYF. The DNA of the CDR3 is TGTGCCAGCAGCTTCGAAGCGACAGGGATAAACCAAGAGACCCAGTACTTC. The rearrangement joins TRBV7-9 to TRBJ2-5; 7 bases fit TRBD1. This CDR3 spans 17 amino acids. Germline V gives CDR1 SEHNR, CDR2 FQNEAQ (reference sequence). The V and J ends lost 3 bases and 0 bases, in that order; junction bases with no gene match: 10.

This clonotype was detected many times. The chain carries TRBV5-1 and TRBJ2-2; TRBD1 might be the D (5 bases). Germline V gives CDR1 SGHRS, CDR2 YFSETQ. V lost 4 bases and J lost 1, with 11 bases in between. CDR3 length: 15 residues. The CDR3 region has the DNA TGCGCCAGCAGCGGCAGGGCCGGGAACACCGGGGAGCTGTTTTTT. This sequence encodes CASSGRAGNTGELFF.

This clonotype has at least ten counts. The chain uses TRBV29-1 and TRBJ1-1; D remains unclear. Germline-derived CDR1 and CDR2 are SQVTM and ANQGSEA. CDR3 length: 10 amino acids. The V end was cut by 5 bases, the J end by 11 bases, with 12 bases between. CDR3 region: CSVFRGLAFF. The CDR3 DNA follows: TGCAGCGTTTTTCGGGGTTTGGCTTTCTTT. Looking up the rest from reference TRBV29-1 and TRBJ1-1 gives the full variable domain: SAVISQKPSRDICQRGTSLTIQCQVDSQVTMMFWYRQQPGQSLTLIATANQGSEATYESGFVIDKFPISRPNLTFSTLTVSNMSPEDSSIYLCSVFRGLAFFGQGTRLTVV.

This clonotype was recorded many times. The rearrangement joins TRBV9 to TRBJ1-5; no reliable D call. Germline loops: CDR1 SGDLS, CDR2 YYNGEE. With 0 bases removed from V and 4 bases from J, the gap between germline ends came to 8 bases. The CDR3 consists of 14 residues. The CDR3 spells CASSVDGSNQPQHF. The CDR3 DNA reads TGTGCCAGCAGCGTAGACGGGAGTAATCAGCCCCAGCATTTT.

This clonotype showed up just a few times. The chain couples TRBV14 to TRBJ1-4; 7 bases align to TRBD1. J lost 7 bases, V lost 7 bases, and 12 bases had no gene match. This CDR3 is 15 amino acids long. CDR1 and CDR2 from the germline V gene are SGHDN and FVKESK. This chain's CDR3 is CASKKTGALGEKLFF. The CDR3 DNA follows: TGTGCCAGCAAAAAAACAGGGGCGCTGGGTGAAAAACTGTTTTTT.

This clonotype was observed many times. The CDR3 region is CATSDLGRGNYNEQFF. The CDR3 coding sequence is TGTGCCACCAGTGATTTAGGGCGGGGGAACTACAATGAGCAGTTCTTC. This chain uses TRBV24-1 with TRBJ2-1; 7 bases fit TRBD2. CDR3 length equals 16 residues. V was clipped by 1 base and J by 3 bases; unmatched bases: 5. The germline CDR1 and CDR2 sequences are KGHDR and SFDVKD.

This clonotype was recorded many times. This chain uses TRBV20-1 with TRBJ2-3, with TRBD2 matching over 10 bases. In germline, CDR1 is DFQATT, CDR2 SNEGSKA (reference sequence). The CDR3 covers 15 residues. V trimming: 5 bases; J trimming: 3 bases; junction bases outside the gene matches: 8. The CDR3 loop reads CSAYGAGGPTDTQYF. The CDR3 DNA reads TGCAGTGCTTACGGAGCGGGAGGGCCGACAGATACGCAGTATTTT.

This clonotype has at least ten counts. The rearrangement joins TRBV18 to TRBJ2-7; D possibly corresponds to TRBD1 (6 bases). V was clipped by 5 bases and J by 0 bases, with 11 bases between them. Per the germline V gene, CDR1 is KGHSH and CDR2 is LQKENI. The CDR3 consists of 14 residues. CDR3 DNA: TGTGCCAGCTCAGCCGGGACACTCTCCTACGAGCAGTACTTC. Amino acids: CASSAGTLSYEQYF.

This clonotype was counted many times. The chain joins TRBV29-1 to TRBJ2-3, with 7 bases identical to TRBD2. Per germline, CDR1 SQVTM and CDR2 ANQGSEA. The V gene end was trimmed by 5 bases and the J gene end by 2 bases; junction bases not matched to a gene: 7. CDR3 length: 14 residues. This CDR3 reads CSVRRGSPTDTQYF. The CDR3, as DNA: TGCAGCGTTCGCCGCGGGAGTCCCACAGATACGCAGTATTTT.

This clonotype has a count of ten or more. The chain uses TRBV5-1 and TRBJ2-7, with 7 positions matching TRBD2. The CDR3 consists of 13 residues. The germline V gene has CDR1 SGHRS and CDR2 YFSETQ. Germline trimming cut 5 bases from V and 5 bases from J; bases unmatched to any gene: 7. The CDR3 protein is CASRTGTTDEQYF. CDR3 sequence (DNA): TGCGCCAGCAGAACCGGGACTACTGACGAGCAGTACTTC.

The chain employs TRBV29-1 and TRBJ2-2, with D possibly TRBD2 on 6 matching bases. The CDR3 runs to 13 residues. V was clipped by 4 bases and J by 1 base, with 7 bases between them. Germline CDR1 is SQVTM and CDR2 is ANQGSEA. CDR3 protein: CSVVAENTGELFF. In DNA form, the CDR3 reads TGCAGCGTTGTAGCGGAGAACACCGGGGAGCTGTTTTTT.

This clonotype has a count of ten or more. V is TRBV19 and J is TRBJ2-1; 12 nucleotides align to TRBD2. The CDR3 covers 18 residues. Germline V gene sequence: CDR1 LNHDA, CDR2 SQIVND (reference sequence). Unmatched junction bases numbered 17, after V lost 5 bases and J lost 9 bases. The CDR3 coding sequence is TGTGCCAGTAGTGTCGGGACTAGCGGGTGGCGGGCTCTCTCTGAGCAGTTCTTC. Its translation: CASSVGTSGWRALSEQFF. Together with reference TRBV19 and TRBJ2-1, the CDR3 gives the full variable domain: DGGITQSPKYLFRKEGQNVTLSCEQNLNHDAMYWYRQDPGQGLRLIYYSQIVNDFQKGDIAEGYSVSREKKESFPLTVTSAQKNPTAFYLCASSVGTSGWRALSEQFFGPGTRLTVL.

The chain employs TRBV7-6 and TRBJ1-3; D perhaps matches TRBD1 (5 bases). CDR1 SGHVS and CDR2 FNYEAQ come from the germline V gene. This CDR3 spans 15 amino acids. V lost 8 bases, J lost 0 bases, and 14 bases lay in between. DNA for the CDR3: TGTGCCAGCGGGGGAGGCGGCCCCTCTGGAAACACCATATATTTT. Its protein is CASGGGGPSGNTIYF.

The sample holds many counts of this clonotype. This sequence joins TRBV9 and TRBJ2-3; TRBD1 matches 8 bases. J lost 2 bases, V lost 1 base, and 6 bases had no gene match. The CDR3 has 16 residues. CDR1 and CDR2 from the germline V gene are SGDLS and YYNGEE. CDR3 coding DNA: TGTGCCAGCAGCGTACAGGACAGGGACAACACAGATACGCAGTATTTT. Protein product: CASSVQDRDNTDTQYF.

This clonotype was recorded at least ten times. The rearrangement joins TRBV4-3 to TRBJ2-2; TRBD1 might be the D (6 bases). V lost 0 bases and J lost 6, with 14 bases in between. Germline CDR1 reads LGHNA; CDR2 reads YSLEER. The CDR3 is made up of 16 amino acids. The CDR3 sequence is CASSQDGRGYAGELFF. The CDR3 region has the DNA TGCGCCAGCAGCCAAGACGGCAGGGGCTACGCCGGGGAGCTGTTTTTT.

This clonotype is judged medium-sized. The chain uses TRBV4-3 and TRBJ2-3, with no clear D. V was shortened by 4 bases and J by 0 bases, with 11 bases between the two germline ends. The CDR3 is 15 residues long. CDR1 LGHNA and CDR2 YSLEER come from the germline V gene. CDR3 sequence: CASSLGGTSTDTQYF. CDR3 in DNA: TGCGCCAGCAGCCTGGGTGGTACTAGCACAGATACGCAGTATTTT.

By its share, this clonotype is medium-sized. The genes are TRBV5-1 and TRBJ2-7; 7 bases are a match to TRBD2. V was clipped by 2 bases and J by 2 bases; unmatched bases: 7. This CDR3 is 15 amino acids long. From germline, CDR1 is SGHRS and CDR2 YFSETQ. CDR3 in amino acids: CASSLGAGSAYEQYF. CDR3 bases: TGCGCCAGCAGCTTAGGAGCGGGGTCAGCCTACGAGCAGTACTTC.